This T cell receptor (beta chain) is from a study of blood T cells in healthy people across ages. Overall study findings and caveats: The study found TCR beta diversity correlated strongly with naive T cell percentage. Any conclusive comparison of naive versus antigen-experienced cells was prevented by using unsorted PBMCs.

Donors were systemically healthy Caucasian individuals from Russia aged roughly 6 to 100 years. As concerns this clonotype: The antigen remains unidentified.

A second PCR, run for about 6 to 11 cycles, used a sample-barcoded 5' primer plus a J-beta primer mix. The template-switch adaptor was a 5' adaptor with 12 random nucleotides. It tagged each cDNA molecule. One entry per CDR3 protein results from TCRdb running MiXCR on the 5' RACE reads. The table includes around 1,700,000 distinct CDR3 sequences, 28% detected once. This sequence originates from a woman aged 30 to 39 in good health. What was sequenced was blood.

CDR3 coding DNA: TGTGCCAGCAGTCAATCGCGACTACGCGATGAGCAGTTCTTC. As protein: CASSQSRLRDEQFF. V and J are TRBV6-2 or TRBV6-3 and TRBJ2-1; a possible D gene is TRBD2 (5 bases). The CDR3 has 14 residues. The germline V gene encodes CDR1 MNHEY and CDR2 SVGEGT. V was pared by 5 bases and J by 8 bases, with 16 bases between.